A selection of T cell receptor beta chains follows, all from one sample in a study of cytomegalovirus exposure and HLA in healthy donors. TCRdb keeps only in-frame clones here, not all; method: immunoSEQ multiplex PCR. The sample comprises over 150,000 clones, around 68% of which are singletons, and 2% to 2.5% rests with the top ten. The source material was PBMCs. The receptors shown here come from a man aged 25-45 years in good health and CMV-seronegative. The CDR3 runs from the conserved cysteine through the conserved F or W. Each record gives: V gene, J gene, clone size, D gene, CDR3 protein, CDR3 DNA. D genes are given only for firm matches. Expanded clones get a size class; other rows say once, few or many, or leave the size out.

>TRBV18|TRBJ2-1|-|-
CASSLENNEQFF
TGTGCCAGCTCCCTGGAGAACAATGAGCAGTTCTTC
>TRBV6-5|TRBJ1-5|-|-
CASSYLRGPQHF
TGTGCCAGCAGTTACCTCAGGGGGCCCCAGCATTTT
>TRBV6-1|TRBJ1-5|-|-
CASSALGGSSSNQPQHF
TGTGCCAGCAGTGCCCTTGGAGGTTCAAGTAGCAATCAGCCCCAGCATTTT
>TRBV2|TRBJ2-7|few|-
CARAEGTGEQYF
TGTGCCAGGGCGGAGGGGACGGGCGAGCAGTACTTC
>TRBV11-2|TRBJ2-2|-|-
CASSTRDSAGRELFF
TGTGCCAGCAGCACCCGGGACTCAGCCGGTAGGGAGCTGTTTTTT
>TRBV5-4|TRBJ2-7|-|TRBD1
CASSSGQGASEQYF
TGTGCCAGCAGCTCGGGACAGGGGGCCTCCGAGCAGTACTTC
>TRBV5-4|TRBJ2-1|-|-
CASSLTGSYNEQFF
TGTGCCAGCAGCTTGACAGGATCTTACAATGAGCAGTTCTTC
>TRBV19|TRBJ2-5|-|-
CASSKGRGRQETQYF
TGTGCCAGTAGTAAGGGCAGGGGCCGACAAGAGACCCAGTACTTC
>TRBV5-1|TRBJ2-7|-|TRBD1
CASSLGQGSDEQYF
TGCGCCAGCAGCTTGGGACAGGGGAGCGACGAGCAGTACTTC
>TRBV18|TRBJ2-7|once|-
CASSPEAYEQYF
TGTGCCAGCTCACCGGAGGCCTACGAGCAGTACTTC